This T cell receptor beta chain was documented in a study of spatial heterogeneity in lung cancer. The presence of a unique molecular identifier marked each TCR cDNA molecule. In TCRdb, the 5' RACE reads were re-called with MiXCR into one record per CDR3 protein. This sample has around 75,000 distinct CDR3 sequences, with 10% to 15% found just once. As to time point: sample taken at primary tumor resection. Unsorted samples of tumor, nontumor lung or frozen PBMC had their whole RNA sequenced. Some 72 TRACERx patients with early, untreated non-small cell lung cancer donated samples. CDR3 length: 13 residues. V lost 3 bases to trimming and J lost 6 bases, with 9 bases between them. Germline values: CDR1 LGHNA, CDR2 YSLEER.

The sample consisted of PBMCs, taken at surgery. The chain employs TRBV4-3 and TRBJ2-1; D uncertain. This receptor was taken from a male donor with early-stage non-small cell lung cancer. CDR3 in DNA: TGCGCCAGCAGCCATCCTCTCCGCAATGAGCAGTTCTTC. It specifies CASSHPLRNEQFF.